This T cell receptor beta chain originates from a study of early T cells in non-severe SARS-CoV-2 infection. Separate cDNA molecules each had unique molecular identifiers attached to them. One entry per CDR3 protein, called by TCRdb with MiXCR from the 5' RACE reads. In the table there are 50,000 to 80,000 distinct CDR3 sequences, roughly 9% of which are singletons. Germline V lookup: CDR1 SGHTA, CDR2 FQGNSA. Trimming took 3 bases from V and 1 from J; bases not matched to a gene: 5. CDR3 length equals 15 residues. This clonotype was detected ten times or more. The sequences come from whole blood, collected at baseline. The origin of this receptor is an adult who was a healthcare worker with PCR-confirmed SARS-CoV-2 infection or an uninfected control (not recorded which). V is TRBV7-2 and J is TRBJ1-2; 7 bases are a match to TRBD1. The CDR3 spells CASSLTGFFNYGYTF. The CDR3 nucleotides read TGTGCCAGCAGCTTGACAGGGTTTTTTAACTATGGCTACACCTTC.